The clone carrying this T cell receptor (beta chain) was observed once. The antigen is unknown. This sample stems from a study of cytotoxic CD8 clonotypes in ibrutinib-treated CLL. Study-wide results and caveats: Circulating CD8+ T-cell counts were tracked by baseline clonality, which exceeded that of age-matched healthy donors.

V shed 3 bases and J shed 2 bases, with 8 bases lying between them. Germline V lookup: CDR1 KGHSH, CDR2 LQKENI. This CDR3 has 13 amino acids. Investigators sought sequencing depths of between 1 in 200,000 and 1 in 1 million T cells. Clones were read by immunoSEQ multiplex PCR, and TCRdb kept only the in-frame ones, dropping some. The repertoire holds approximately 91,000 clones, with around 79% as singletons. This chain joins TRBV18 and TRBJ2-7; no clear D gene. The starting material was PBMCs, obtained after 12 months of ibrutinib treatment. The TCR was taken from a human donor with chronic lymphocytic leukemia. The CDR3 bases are TGTGCCAGCTCACCGGCCGCCACCTACGAGCAGTACTTC. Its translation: CASSPAATYEQYF.